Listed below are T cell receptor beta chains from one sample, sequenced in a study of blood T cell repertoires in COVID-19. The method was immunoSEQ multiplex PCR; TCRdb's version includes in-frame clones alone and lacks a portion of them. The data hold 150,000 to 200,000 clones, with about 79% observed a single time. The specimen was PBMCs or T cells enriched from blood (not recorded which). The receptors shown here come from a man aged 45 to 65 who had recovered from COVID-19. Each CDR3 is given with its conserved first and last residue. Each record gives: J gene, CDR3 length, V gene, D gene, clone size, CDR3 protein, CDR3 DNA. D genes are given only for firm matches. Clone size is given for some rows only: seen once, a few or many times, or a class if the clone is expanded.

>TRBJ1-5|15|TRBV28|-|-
CASSPFGGRLQPQHF
TGTGCCAGCAGTCCCTTCGGAGGACGTCTTCAGCCCCAGCATTTT
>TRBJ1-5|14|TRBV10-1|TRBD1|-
CASSPGQTNQPQHF
TGCGCCAGCAGTCCGGGACAGACTAATCAGCCCCAGCATTTT
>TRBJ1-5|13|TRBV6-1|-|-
CASSEAVKSSQHF
TGTGCCAGCAGTGAAGCAGTCAAGAGCTCCCAGCATTTT
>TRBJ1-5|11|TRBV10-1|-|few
CAQGREQPQHF
TGCGCCCAGGGGAGGGAACAGCCCCAGCATTTT
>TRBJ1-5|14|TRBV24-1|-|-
CATSDPTGDQPQHF
TGTGCCACCAGTGACCCGACGGGGGACCAGCCCCAGCATTTT
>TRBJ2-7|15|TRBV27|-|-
CASSMFRGFAYEQYF
TGTGCCAGCAGTATGTTCCGGGGATTTGCCTACGAGCAGTACTTC
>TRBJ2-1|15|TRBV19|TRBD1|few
CASSKILSQGNEQFF
TGTGCCAGTAGTAAGATTCTCTCACAGGGGAATGAGCAGTTCTTC
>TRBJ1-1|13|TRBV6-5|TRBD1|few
CASNYRGGSEAFF
TGTGCCAGCAATTACAGGGGAGGGTCTGAAGCTTTCTTT
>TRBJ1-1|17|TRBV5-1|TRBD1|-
CASRGPGGADPNTEAFF
TGCGCCAGCAGAGGGCCAGGGGGCGCTGATCCGAACACTGAAGCTTTCTTT
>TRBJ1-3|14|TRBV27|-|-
CASSSSRSGNTIYF
TGTGCCAGCAGTTCTTCCCGCTCTGGAAACACCATATATTTT
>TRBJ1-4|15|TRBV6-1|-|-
CASSESGGNVEKLFF
TGTGCCAGCAGTGAATCGGGGGGGAATGTAGAAAAACTGTTTTTT
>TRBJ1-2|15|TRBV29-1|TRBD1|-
CSVEDGRGPSGGYTF
TGCAGCGTTGAAGATGGTAGGGGGCCCTCGGGAGGCTACACCTTC
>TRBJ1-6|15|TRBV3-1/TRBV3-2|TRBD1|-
CASSPTGGPNSPLHF
TGTGCCAGCAGCCCGACAGGGGGACCTAATTCACCCCTCCACTTT
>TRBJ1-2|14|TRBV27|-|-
CASSVSTGFGGYTF
TGTGCCAGCAGTGTCTCAACAGGGTTCGGGGGCTACACCTTC
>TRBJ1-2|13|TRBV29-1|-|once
CSSYSPGSHGYTF
TGCAGCTCATACTCTCCAGGGTCCCATGGCTACACCTTC
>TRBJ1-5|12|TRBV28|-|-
CASSGSNQPQHF
TGTGCCAGCAGCGGTAGCAATCAGCCCCAGCATTTT
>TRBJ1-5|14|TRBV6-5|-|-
CASKRASGYQPQHF
TGTGCCAGCAAGAGGGCTTCCGGATATCAGCCCCAGCATTTT
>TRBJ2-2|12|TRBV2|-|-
CASILSVGELFF
TGTGCCAGCATCTTGTCGGTCGGGGAGCTGTTTTTT
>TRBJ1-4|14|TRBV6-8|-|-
CASRLQATNEKLFF
TGTGCCAGCAGACTACAAGCAACTAATGAAAAACTGTTTTTT
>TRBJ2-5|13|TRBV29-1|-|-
CSVGRQPEETQYF
TGCAGCGTTGGCAGGCAGCCAGAAGAGACCCAGTACTTC
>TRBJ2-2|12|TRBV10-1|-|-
CASSELTGELFF
TGCGCCAGCAGTGAGCTGACCGGGGAGCTGTTTTTT
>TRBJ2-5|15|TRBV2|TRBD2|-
CASRGLAGTQETQYF
TGTGCCAGCAGAGGACTAGCGGGGACCCAAGAGACCCAGTACTTC
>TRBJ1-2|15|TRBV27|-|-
CASSLSGAVDYGYTF
TGTGCCAGCAGTTTATCCGGTGCCGTTGACTATGGCTACACCTTC
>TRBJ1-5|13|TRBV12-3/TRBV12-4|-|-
CASSLTRNQPQHF
TGTGCCAGCAGTTTAACACGAAATCAGCCCCAGCATTTT
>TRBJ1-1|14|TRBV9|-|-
CASSVIRDTPNLFF
TGTGCCAGCAGCGTGATCCGGGACACCCCTAATCTTTTCTTT
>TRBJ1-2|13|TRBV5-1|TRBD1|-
CASSSGQGLGVTF
TGCGCCAGCAGTTCGGGACAGGGTTTAGGAGTAACCTTC
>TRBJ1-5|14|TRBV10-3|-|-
CAISDTYSNQPQHF
TGTGCCATCAGCGACACCTATAGCAATCAGCCCCAGCATTTT
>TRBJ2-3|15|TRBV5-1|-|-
CASAQGIGGADTQYF
TGCGCCAGCGCCCAGGGGATAGGAGGCGCAGATACGCAGTATTTT
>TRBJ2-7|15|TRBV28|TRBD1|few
CASSDPGQLDYEQYF
TGTGCCAGCAGTGATCCGGGACAGTTAGACTACGAGCAGTACTTC
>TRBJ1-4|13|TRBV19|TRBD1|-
CATGDRGNEKLFF
TGTGCCACCGGGGACAGGGGAAATGAAAAACTGTTTTTT
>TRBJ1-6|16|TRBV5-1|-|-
CASSLATTDYNSPLHF
TGCGCCAGCAGCTTGGCCACGACAGACTATAATTCACCCCTCCACTTT
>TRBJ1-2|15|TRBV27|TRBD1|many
CASSLMVGQGYGYTF
TGTGCCAGCAGTTTAATGGTCGGACAGGGGTATGGCTACACCTTC
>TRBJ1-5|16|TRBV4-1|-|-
CASSQDSGVGNQPQHF
TGCGCCAGCAGCCAAGATTCCGGGGTAGGGAATCAGCCCCAGCATTTT
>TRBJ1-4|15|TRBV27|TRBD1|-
CASSFRGLMGEKLFF
TGTGCCAGCAGTTTCAGGGGGCTAATGGGTGAAAAACTGTTTTTT
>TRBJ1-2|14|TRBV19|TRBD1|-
CASLTGQGNYGYTF
TGTGCCAGTCTGACGGGACAGGGTAACTATGGCTACACCTTC
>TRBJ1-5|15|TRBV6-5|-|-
CASSNLDSSNQPQHF
TGTGCCAGCAGTAACCTTGACAGTAGCAATCAGCCCCAGCATTTT
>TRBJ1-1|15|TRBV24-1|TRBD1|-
CATSDGGQKNTEAFF
TGTGCCACCAGTGATGGGGGACAGAAGAACACTGAAGCTTTCTTT
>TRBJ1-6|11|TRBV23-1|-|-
CASTADRSLHF
TGCGCCAGCACCGCAGACAGGTCCCTCCACTTT
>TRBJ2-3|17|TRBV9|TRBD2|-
CASSVPSSGGATDTQYF
TGTGCCAGCAGCGTACCCTCTAGCGGGGGGGCGACAGATACGCAGTATTTT
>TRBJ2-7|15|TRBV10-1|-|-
CASSGEQSGAYEQYF
TGCGCCAGCAGTGGGGAGCAGTCCGGGGCCTACGAGCAGTACTTC
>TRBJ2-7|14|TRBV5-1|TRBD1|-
CASSSGTGVGEQYF
TGCGCCAGCAGCTCCGGGACAGGGGTTGGCGAGCAGTACTTC
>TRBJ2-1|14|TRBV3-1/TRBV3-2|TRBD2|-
CASREAGGYNEQFF
TGTGCCAGTAGGGAAGCGGGGGGTTACAATGAGCAGTTCTTC
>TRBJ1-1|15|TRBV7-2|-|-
CASSLNQEVNTEAFF
TGTGCCAGCAGCCTCAACCAGGAGGTTAACACTGAAGCTTTCTTT
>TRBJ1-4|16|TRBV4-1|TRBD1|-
CASSRPGTGLNEKLFF
TGCGCCAGCAGCCGTCCGGGGACAGGGTTAAATGAAAAACTGTTTTTT
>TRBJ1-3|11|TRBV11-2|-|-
CASSHGNTIYF
TGTGCCAGCAGCCATGGAAACACCATATATTTT
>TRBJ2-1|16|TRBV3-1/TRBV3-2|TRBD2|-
CASSQWRGASYNEQFF
TGTGCCAGCAGCCAATGGCGGGGGGCCTCCTACAATGAGCAGTTCTTC
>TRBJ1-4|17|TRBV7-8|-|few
CASSLVRGVKTNEKLFF
TGTGCCAGCAGCTTAGTTCGGGGTGTAAAGACTAATGAAAAACTGTTTTTT
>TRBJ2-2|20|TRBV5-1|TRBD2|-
CASSYPVGLAGGSNTGELFF
TGCGCCAGCAGCTATCCAGTGGGTCTAGCGGGTGGCTCGAACACCGGGGAGCTGTTTTTT
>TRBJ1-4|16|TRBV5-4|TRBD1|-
CASSYGQAATNEKLFF
TGTGCCAGCAGCTACGGACAGGCTGCAACTAATGAAAAACTGTTTTTT
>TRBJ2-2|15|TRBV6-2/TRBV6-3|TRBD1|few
CASSYPGQGGWELFF
TGTGCCAGCAGTTACCCGGGACAGGGAGGCTGGGAGCTGTTTTTT
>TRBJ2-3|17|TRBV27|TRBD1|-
CASSPTGGLFSTDTQYF
TGTGCCAGCAGCCCTACAGGGGGACTCTTTAGCACAGATACGCAGTATTTT
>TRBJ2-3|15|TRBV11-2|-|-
CASSFRVSGTDTQYF
TGTGCCAGCAGTTTCAGGGTTTCGGGCACAGATACGCAGTATTTT
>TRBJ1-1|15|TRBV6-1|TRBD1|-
CASSEWGTGNTEAFF
TGTGCCAGCAGTGAATGGGGGACAGGGAACACTGAAGCTTTCTTT
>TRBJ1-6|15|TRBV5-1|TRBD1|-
CASSWTGQLPSPLHF
TGCGCCAGCAGCTGGACGGGACAGTTGCCATCACCCCTCCACTTT
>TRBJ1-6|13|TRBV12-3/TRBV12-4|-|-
CASSFEGTSPLHF
TGTGCCAGCAGTTTCGAGGGAACTTCACCCCTCCACTTT
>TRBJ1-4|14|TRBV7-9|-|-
CASSRGWTNEKLFF
TGTGCCAGCAGCCGGGGGTGGACTAATGAAAAACTGTTTTTT
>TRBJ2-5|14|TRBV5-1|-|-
CASSLTGRQETQYF
TGCGCCAGCAGCTTGACAGGCCGACAAGAGACCCAGTACTTC
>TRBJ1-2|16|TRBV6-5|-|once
CASSYNSVRDPYGYTF
TGTGCCAGCAGTTACAATTCGGTCAGGGATCCCTATGGCTACACCTTC